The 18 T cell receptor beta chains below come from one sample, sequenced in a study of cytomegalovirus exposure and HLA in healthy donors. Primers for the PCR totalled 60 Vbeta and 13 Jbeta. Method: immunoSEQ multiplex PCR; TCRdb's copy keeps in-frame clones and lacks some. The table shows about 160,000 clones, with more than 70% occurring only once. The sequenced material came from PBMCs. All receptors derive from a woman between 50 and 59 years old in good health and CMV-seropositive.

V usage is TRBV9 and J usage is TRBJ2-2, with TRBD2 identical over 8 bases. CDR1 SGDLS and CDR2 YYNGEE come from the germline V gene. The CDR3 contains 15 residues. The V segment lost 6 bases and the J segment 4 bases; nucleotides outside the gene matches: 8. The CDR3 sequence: CASTGGGLGTGELFF. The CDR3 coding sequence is TGTGCCAGCACGGGGGGGGGCTTAGGCACCGGGGAGCTGTTTTTT.

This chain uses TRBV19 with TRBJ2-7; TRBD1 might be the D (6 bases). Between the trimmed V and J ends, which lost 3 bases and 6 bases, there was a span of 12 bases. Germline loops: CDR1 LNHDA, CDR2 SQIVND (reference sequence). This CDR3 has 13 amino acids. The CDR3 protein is CASSIYQGSEQYF. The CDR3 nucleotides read TGTGCCAGTAGTATTTATCAGGGGAGCGAGCAGTACTTC.

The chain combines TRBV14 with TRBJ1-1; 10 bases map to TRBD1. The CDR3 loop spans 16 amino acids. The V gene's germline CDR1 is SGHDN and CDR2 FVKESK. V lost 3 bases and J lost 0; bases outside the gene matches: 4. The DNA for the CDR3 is TGTGCCAGCAGCCAGATGGGACAGGGGTTGAACACTGAAGCTTTCTTT. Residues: CASSQMGQGLNTEAFF.

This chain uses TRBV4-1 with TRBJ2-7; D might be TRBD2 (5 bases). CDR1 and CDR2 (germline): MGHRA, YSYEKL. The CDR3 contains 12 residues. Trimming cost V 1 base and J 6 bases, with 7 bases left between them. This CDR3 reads CASSQVEGEQYF. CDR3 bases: TGCGCCAGCAGCCAAGTTGAGGGCGAGCAGTACTTC.

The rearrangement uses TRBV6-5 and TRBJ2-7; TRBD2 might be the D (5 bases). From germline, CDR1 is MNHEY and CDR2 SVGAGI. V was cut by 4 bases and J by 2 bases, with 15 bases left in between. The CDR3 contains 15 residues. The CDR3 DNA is TGTGCCAGCAGTTCCGCCGACTATTCCCCCTACGAGCAGTACTTC. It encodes CASSSADYSPYEQYF.

CDR3 in DNA: TGTGCCAGCAGCTTAGCCGGGACAGGGGATACTGAAGCTTTCTTT. The encoded protein is CASSLAGTGDTEAFF. The J gene is TRBJ1-1, the V gene TRBV7-6; 10 nucleotides align to TRBD1. CDR3 length: 15 amino acids. Trimming took 0 bases from V and 5 from J; bases not matched to a gene: 3. Germline assignment: CDR1 SGHVS and CDR2 FNYEAQ.

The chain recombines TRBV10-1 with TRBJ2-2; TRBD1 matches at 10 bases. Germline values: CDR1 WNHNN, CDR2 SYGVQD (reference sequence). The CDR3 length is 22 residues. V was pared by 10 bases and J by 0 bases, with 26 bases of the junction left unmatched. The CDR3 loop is CATEGGDRGLRGLNANTGELFF. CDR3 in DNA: TGCGCCACCGAGGGAGGGGACAGGGGACTCCGTGGGCTCAACGCGAACACCGGGGAGCTGTTTTTT.

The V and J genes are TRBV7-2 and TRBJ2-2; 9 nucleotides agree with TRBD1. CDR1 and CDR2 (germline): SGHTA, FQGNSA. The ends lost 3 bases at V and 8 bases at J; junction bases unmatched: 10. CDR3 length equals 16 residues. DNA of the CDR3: TGTGCCAGCAGCTTGGGACAGGGTAGTATTTCGGGGGAGCTGTTTTTT. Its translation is CASSLGQGSISGELFF. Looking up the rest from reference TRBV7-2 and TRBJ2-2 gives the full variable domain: GAGVSQSPSNKVTEKGKDVELRCDPISGHTALYWYRQSLGQGLEFLIYFQGNSAPDKSGLPSDRFSAERTGGSVSTLTIQRTQQEDSAVYLCASSLGQGSISGELFFGEGSRLTVL.

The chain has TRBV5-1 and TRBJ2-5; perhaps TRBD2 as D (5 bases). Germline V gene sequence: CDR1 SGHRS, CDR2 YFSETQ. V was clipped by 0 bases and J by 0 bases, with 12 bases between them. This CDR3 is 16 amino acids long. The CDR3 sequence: CASSLVASLYQETQYF. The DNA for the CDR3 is TGCGCCAGCAGCTTGGTCGCTAGCCTGTACCAAGAGACCCAGTACTTC.

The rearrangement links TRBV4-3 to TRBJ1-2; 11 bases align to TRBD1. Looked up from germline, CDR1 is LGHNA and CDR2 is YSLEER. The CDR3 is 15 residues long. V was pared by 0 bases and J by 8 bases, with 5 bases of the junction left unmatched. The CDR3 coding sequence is TGCGCCAGCAGCCAAGATAGGACAGGGGGCGACGGCTACACCTTC. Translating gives CASSQDRTGGDGYTF.

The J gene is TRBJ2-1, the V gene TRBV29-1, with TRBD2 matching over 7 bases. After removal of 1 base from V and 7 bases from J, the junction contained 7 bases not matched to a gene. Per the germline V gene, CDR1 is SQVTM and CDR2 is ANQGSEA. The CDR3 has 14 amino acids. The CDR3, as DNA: TGCAGCGTTGAAGGGGCTAGCGGCGCTAATGAGCAGTTCTTC. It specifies CSVEGASGANEQFF.

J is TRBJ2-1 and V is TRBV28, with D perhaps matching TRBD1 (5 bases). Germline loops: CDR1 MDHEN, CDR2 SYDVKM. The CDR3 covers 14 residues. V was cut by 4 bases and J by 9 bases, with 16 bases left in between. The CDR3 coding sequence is TGTGCCAGCAGTTATCTATTACAGGATACTGAGCAGTTCTTC. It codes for CASSYLLQDTEQFF.

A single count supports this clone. The CDR3 nucleotides read TGTGCCACCAGACCTATACTACAGGGGGCGAGCACAGATACGCAGTATTTT. This encodes CATRPILQGASTDTQYF. This chain connects TRBV10-3 to TRBJ2-3; 9 bases map to TRBD1. V dropped 10 bases and J dropped 0; count of bases not matched to a gene: 14. CDR1 ENHRY and CDR2 SYGVKD come from the germline V gene. This CDR3 contains 17 residues.

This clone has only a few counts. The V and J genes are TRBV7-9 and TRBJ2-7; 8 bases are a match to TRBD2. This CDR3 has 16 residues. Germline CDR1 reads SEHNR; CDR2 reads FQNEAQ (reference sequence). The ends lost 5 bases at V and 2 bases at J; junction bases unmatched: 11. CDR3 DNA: TGTGCCAGCAGCCCCAGCGGGGGCCCGGGGCCCTACGAGCAGTACTTC. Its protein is CASSPSGGPGPYEQYF.

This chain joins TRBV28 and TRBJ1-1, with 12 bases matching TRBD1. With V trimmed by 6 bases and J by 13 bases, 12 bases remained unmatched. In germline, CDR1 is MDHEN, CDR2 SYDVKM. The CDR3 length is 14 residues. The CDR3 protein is CASSTPGTGGYDFF. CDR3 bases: TGTGCCAGCAGCACCCCCGGGACAGGGGGCTACGATTTCTTT.

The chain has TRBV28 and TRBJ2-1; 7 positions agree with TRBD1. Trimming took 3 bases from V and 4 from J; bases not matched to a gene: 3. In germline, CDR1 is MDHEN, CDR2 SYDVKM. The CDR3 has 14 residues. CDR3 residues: CASSFGQAYNEQFF. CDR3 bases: TGTGCCAGCAGTTTCGGACAGGCGTACAATGAGCAGTTCTTC.

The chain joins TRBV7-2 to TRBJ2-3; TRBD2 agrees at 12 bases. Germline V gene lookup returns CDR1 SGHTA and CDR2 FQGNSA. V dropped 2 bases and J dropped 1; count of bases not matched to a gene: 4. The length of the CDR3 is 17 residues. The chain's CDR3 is CASSLRASGGGTDTQYF. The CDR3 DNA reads TGTGCCAGCAGCTTACGAGCTAGCGGGGGGGGCACAGATACGCAGTATTTT.

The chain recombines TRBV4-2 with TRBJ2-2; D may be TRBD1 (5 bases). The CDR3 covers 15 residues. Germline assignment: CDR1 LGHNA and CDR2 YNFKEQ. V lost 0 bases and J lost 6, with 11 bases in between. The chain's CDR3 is CASSQEGRAAGELFF. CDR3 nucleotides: TGTGCCAGCAGCCAAGAGGGCAGGGCGGCCGGGGAGCTGTTTTTT.